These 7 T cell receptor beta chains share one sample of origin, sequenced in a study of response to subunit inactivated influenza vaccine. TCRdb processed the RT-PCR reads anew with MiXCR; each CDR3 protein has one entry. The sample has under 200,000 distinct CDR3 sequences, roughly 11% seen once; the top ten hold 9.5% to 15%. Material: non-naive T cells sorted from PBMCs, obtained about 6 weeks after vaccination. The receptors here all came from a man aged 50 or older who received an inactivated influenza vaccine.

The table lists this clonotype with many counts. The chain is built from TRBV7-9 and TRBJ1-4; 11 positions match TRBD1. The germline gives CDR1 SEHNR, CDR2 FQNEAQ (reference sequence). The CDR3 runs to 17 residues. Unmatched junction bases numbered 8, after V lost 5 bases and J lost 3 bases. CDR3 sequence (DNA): TGTGCCAGCAGCCTCTGGACAGGGGGCAGGGCTAATGAAAAACTGTTTTTT. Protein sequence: CASSLWTGGRANEKLFF.

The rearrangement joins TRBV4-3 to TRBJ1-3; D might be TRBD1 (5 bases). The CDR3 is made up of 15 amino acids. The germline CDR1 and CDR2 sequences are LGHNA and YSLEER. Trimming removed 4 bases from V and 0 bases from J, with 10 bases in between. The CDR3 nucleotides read TGCGCCAGCAGCCGAGGGACGGACTCTGGAAACACCATATATTTT. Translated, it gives CASSRGTDSGNTIYF.

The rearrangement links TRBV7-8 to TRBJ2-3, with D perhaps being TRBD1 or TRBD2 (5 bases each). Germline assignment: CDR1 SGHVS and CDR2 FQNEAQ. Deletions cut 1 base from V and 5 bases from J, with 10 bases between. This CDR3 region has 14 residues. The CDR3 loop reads CASSLGGRQDTQYF. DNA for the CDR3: TGTGCCAGCAGCTTAGGGGGGAGACAAGATACGCAGTATTTT.

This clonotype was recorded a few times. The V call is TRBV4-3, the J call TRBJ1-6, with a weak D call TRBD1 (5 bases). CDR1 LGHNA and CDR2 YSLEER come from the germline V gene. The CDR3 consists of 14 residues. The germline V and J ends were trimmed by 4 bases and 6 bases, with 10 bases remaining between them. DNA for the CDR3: TGCGCCAGCAGCCGCTCGACAGTTAATTCACCCCTCCACTTT. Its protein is CASSRSTVNSPLHF.

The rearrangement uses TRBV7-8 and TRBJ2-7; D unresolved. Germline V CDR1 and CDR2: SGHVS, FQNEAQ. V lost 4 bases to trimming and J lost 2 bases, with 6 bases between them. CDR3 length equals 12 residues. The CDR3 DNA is TGTGCCAGCAGCTCAGACACCTACGAGCAGTACTTC. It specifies CASSSDTYEQYF.

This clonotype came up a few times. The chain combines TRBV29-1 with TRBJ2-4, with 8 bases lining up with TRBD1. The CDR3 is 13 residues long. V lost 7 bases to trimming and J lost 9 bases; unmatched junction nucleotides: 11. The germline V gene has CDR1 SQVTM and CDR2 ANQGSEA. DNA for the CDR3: TGCAGCGCCCGTGACGGGACAGGAGGCATTCAGTACTTC. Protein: CSARDGTGGIQYF. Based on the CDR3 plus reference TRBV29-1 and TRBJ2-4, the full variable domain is SAVISQKPSRDICQRGTSLTIQCQVDSQVTMMFWYRQQPGQSLTLIATANQGSEATYESGFVIDKFPISRPNLTFSTLTVSNMSPEDSSIYLCSARDGTGGIQYFGAGTRLSVL.

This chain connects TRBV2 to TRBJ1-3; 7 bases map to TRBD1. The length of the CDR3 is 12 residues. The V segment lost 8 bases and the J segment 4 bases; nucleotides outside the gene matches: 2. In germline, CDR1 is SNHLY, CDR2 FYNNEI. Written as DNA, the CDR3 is TGTGCCAGCGGGACAGACGGAAACACCATATATTTT. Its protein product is CASGTDGNTIYF.